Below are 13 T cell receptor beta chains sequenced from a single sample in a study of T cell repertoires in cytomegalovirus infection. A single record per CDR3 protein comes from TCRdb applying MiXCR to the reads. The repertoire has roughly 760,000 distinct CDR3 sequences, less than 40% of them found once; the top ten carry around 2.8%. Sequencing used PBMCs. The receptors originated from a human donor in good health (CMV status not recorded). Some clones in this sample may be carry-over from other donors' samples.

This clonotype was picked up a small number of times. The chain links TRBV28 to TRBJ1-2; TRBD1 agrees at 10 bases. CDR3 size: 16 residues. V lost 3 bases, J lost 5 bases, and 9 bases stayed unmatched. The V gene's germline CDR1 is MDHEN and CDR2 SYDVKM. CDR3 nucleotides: TGTGCCAGCAGTTTGGTACAGGGACAGGGGACATATGGCTACACCTTC. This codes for CASSLVQGQGTYGYTF.

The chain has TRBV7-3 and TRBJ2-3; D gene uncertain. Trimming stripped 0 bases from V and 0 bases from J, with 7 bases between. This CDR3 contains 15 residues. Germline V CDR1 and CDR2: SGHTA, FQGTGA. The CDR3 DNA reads TGTGCCAGCAGCTTAACTCTGGGGAGCACAGATACGCAGTATTTT. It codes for CASSLTLGSTDTQYF.

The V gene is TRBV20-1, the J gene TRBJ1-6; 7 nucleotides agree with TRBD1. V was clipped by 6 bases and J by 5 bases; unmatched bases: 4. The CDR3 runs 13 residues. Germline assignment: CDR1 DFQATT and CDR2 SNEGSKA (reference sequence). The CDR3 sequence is CSAGTANNSPLHF. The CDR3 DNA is TGCAGTGCCGGGACAGCCAATAATTCACCCCTCCACTTT.

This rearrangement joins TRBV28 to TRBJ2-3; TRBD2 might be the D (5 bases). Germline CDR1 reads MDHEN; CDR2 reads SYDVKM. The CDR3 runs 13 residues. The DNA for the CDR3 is TGTGCATCGCCCCCGAGACGGAGGGATACGCAGTATTTT. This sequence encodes CASPPRRRDTQYF.

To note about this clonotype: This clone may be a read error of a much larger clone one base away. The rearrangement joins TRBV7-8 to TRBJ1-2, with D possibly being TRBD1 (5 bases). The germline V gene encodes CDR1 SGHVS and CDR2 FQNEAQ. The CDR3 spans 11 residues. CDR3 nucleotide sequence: TGTGCCAGCAGCTCAAGGGGTGGCTACAACTTC. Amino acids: CASSSRGGYNF.

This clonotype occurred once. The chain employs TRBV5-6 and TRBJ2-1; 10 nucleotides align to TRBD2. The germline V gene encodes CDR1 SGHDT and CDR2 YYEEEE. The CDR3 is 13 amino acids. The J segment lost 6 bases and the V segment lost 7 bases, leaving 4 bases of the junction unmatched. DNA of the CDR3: TGTGCCAGCGGGACTAGCGAGTTCAATGAGCAGTTCTTC. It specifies CASGTSEFNEQFF.

As DNA, the CDR3 is TGTGCCAGCAGCTTAGTAGGCCCCGGGAAGATCAACACTGAAGCTTTCTTT. Protein product: CASSLVGPGKINTEAFF. J is TRBJ1-1 and V is TRBV11-3; no clear D gene. The CDR3 spans 17 residues. Germline loops: CDR1 SGHNT, CDR2 YENEEA. V dropped 1 base and J dropped 2 bases, with 17 bases sitting between them.

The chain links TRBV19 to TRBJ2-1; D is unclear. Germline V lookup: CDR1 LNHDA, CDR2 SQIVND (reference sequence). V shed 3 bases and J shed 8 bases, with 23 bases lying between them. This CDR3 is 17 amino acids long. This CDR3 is CASSIQASQASADEQFF. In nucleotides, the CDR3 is TGTGCCAGTAGTATTCAAGCCTCCCAAGCCAGTGCGGATGAGCAGTTCTTC.

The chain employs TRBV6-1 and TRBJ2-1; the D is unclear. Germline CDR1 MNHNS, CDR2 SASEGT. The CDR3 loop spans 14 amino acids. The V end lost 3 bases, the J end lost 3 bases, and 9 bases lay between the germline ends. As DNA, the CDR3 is TGTGCCAGCAGTGAGGCGACCATCTACAATGAGCAGTTCTTC. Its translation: CASSEATIYNEQFF.

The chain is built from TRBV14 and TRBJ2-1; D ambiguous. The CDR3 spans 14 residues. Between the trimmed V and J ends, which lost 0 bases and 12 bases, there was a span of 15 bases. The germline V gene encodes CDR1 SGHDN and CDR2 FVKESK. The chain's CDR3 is CASSQDMGGSGQFF. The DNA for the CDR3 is TGTGCCAGCAGCCAAGATATGGGTGGGTCTGGGCAGTTCTTC.

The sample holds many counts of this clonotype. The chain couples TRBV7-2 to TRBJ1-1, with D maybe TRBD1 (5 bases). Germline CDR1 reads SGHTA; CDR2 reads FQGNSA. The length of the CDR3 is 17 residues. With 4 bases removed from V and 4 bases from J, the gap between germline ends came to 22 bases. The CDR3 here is CASSSGFGGGSGTEAFF. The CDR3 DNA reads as TGTGCCAGCAGCTCCGGATTTGGGGGGGGTTCGGGCACTGAAGCTTTCTTT.

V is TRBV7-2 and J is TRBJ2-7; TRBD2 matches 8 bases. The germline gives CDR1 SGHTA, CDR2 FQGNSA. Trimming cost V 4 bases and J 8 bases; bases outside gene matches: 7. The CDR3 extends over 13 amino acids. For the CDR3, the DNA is TGTGCCAGCAGCTCTCGGGAGGGGTACAAGCAGTACTTC. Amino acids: CASSSREGYKQYF.

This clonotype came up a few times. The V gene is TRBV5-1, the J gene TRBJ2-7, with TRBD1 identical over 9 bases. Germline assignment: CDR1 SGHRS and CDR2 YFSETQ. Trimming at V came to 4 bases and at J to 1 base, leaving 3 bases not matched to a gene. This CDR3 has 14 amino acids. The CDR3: CASSIGQGSYEQYF. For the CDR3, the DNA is TGCGCCAGCAGCATAGGACAGGGGTCCTACGAGCAGTACTTC.